One T cell receptor beta chain is described in this entry. The antigen this receptor binds is unknown. No much larger clone is present one base from it, and per-base qualities are unavailable. The data originate from a study of control samples from healthy donors and cancer patients (TCRdb year 2020). The cysteine opens and the phenylalanine closes a CDR3 of 16 amino acids. Of all the DNA, just the CDR3 is kept, 48 bases in frame from base 1. For this chain, trimming is 7 bases at the V end and 5 bases at the J end, and the number of junction bases without a gene match is 10. The germline V gene yields KGHDR for CDR1 and SFDVKD for CDR2. The library was made by the immunoSEQ multiplex PCR assay. TCRdb carries this immuneACCESS record with in-frame sequences only. Its versions omit some clonotypes, under half of them owing to an unresolved V gene in the studies checked, with the rest unexplained. The sample table lists around 42,000 clones, approximately 87% of them with a count of one. The top ten clones comprise about 50% of the sample.

Specimen: blood. The TCR comes from a man in his 60s in good health. This sequence uses TRBV24-1 and TRBJ2-1, and 10 bases in between align with TRBD1. The DNA reads TGTGCCACCAGCGATGCCGGGACAGGGGCCAACAATGAGCAGTTCTTC. It translates to CATSDAGTGANNEQFF.